The present T cell receptor (beta chain) was sequenced within a study of T cell responses to AZD1222 COVID-19 vaccine. Study overall: Second-dose intervals of approximately 4 or approximately 12 weeks were pooled.

The CDR3 length is 15 residues. Per the germline V gene, CDR1 is MNHEY and CDR2 is SVGAGI. The V end lost 0 bases, the J end lost 0 bases, and 9 bases lay between the germline ends. Some clones are missing from TCRdb's copy, which holds only in-frame ones; the method was immunoSEQ multiplex PCR. Of approximately 70,000 clones in the sample, around 87% were seen once. As for this clone: Its antigen is not identified.

Points from the study as a whole: Most donors were white British, females outnumbered males, and clonal diversity was possibly underestimated.

The V gene is TRBV6-5, the J gene TRBJ2-7; TRBD1 or TRBD2 may be the D gene (5 bases each). This receptor was identified in an adult in good health. The input for sequencing was peripheral blood, taken on day 0 of AZD1222 vaccination. The CDR3 DNA reads TGTGCCAGCAGTTACTCGGGGACGAGCTCCTACGAGCAGTACTTC. Amino acid sequence: CASSYSGTSSYEQYF.